The 17 T cell receptor beta chains below come from one sample, sequenced in a study of shared clonotypes between healthy human individuals. This table comes from immunoSEQ multiplex PCR, and its TCRdb copy is limited to in-frame clones, with some not included. The data contain a few hundred thousand clones, around 86% of them singletons. Sequencing was performed on memory CD8+ T cells sorted from blood. Subset given: CD45RO+ cells pooled with CCR7-negative TemRA cells. These TCRs come from a man aged 18 to 29 in good health.

The chain joins TRBV27 to TRBJ2-2; the D call may be TRBD1 or TRBD2 (6 bases each). Per germline, CDR1 MNHEY and CDR2 SMNVEV (reference sequence). Trimming removed 7 bases from V and 5 bases from J, with 20 bases in between. This CDR3 region has 16 residues. This CDR3 is CASTPLWGAGTGELFF. As DNA, the CDR3 is TGTGCCAGCACCCCTTTATGGGGGGCGGGAACCGGGGAGCTGTTTTTT.

This clone appeared a few times. This specimen includes other DNA sequences encoding the same CDR3. This chain uses TRBV27 with TRBJ2-7; D uncertain. V lost 3 bases to trimming and J lost 0 bases, with 6 bases between them. The CDR3 contains 13 residues. Germline V lookup: CDR1 MNHEY, CDR2 SMNVEV (reference sequence). CDR3 sequence (DNA): TGTGCCAGCAGTTTCCGTAGCTCCTACGAGCAGTACTTC. Its protein product is CASSFRSSYEQYF.

This clone occurred once. The chain uses TRBV28 and TRBJ2-2; D remains unclear. Per germline, CDR1 MDHEN and CDR2 SYDVKM. This CDR3 has 14 residues. V lost 1 base and J 3 bases, leaving 6 bases between the germline ends. Here the CDR3 reads CASSLFSDTGELFF. The CDR3 bases are TGTGCCAGCAGTTTATTTAGTGACACCGGGGAGCTGTTTTTT.

The chain combines TRBV6-5 with TRBJ1-1, with a weak D call TRBD1 (5 bases). The germline CDR1 and CDR2 sequences are MNHEY and SVGAGI. This CDR3 contains 15 residues. V was shortened by 2 bases and J by 0 bases, with 10 bases between the two germline ends. DNA for the CDR3: TGTGCCAGCAGTTACGTTCCAGGGATGAACACTGAAGCTTTCTTT. Translated: CASSYVPGMNTEAFF.

This rearrangement joins TRBV5-4 to TRBJ2-2, with 8 bases matching TRBD1. V was clipped by 4 bases and J by 3 bases; unmatched bases: 11. Germline CDR1 is SGHNT and CDR2 is YYREEE (reference sequence). CDR3 length: 17 amino acids. CDR3 in amino acids: CASSPYRTGWDTGELFF. In nucleotides, the CDR3 is TGTGCCAGCAGCCCATATAGGACAGGGTGGGACACCGGGGAGCTGTTTTTT. The full variable domain, in which reference TRBV5-4 and TRBJ2-2 provide the parts outside the CDR3, is ETGVTQSPTHLIKTRGQQVTLRCSSQSGHNTVSWYQQALGQGPQFIFQYYREEENGRGNFPPRFSGLQFPNYSSELNVNALELDDSALYLCASSPYRTGWDTGELFFGEGSRLTVL.

V gene TRBV10-3 combines with J gene TRBJ2-1; tentatively, D is TRBD1 (6 bases). This CDR3 region has 12 residues. Trimming removed 10 bases at V and 6 bases at J, with 13 bases between. Germline V gene data show CDR1 as ENHRY and CDR2 as SYGVKD. For the CDR3, the DNA is TGTGCCACTCAGGTAGGGGGCAATGAGCAGTTCTTC. Its protein product is CATQVGGNEQFF.

The V and J genes are TRBV4-3 and TRBJ2-2; 12 bases match TRBD1. V dropped 4 bases and J dropped 3; count of bases not matched to a gene: 9. The length of the CDR3 is 18 residues. Germline CDR1 and CDR2: LGHNA and YSLEER. The CDR3, as DNA: TGCGCCAGCAGCCCTGGGACAGGGGGCCGTTTGGACACCGGGGAGCTGTTTTTT. Its protein is CASSPGTGGRLDTGELFF.

This clone appeared a few times. The J gene is TRBJ2-5, the V gene TRBV28, with TRBD2 matching over 11 bases. This CDR3 has 17 amino acids. The germline CDR1 and CDR2 sequences are MDHEN and SYDVKM. J lost 5 bases, V lost 0 bases, and 8 bases had no gene match. This CDR3 reads CASSLWTSGKGSETQYF. In nucleotides, the CDR3 is TGTGCCAGCAGTTTATGGACTAGCGGGAAAGGATCGGAGACCCAGTACTTC. Full variable domain (remainder filled in from reference TRBV28 and TRBJ2-5): DVKVTQSSRYLVKRTGEKVFLECVQDMDHENMFWYRQDPGLGLRLIYFSYDVKMKEKGDIPEGYSVSREKKERFSLILESASTNQTSMYLCASSLWTSGKGSETQYFGPGTRLLVL.

This clone has only one observation. This chain links TRBV7-2 with TRBJ2-1; 8 bases align to TRBD2. Trimming cost V 7 bases and J 7 bases; bases outside gene matches: 9. CDR3 length: 14 amino acids. CDR1 and CDR2 from the germline V gene are SGHTA and FQGNSA. In DNA form, the CDR3 reads TGTGCCAGCATTGTTAGCGGGAAAGGGAATGAGCAGTTCTTC. It specifies CASIVSGKGNEQFF.

This chain connects TRBV2 to TRBJ2-2; 7 nucleotides align to TRBD2. CDR1 and CDR2 from the germline V gene are SNHLY and FYNNEI. The CDR3 is made up of 15 amino acids. V lost 8 bases and J lost 6; bases outside the gene matches: 12. CDR3 sequence: CASGLVAGESGELFF. DNA of the CDR3: TGTGCCAGCGGGTTGGTCGCGGGAGAGTCCGGGGAGCTGTTTTTT.

This chain connects TRBV25-1 to TRBJ2-7, with TRBD1 matching over 7 bases. The germline V gene has CDR1 MGHDK and CDR2 SYGVNS. V lost 6 bases, J lost 0 bases, and 8 bases stayed unmatched. The CDR3 contains 15 residues. CDR3 nucleotides: TGTGCCAGCAGATCCGGGACAGCTTTCTCCTACGAGCAGTACTTC. Protein sequence: CASRSGTAFSYEQYF.

V gene TRBV6-6 combines with J gene TRBJ2-5, with TRBD1 matching over 7 bases. From germline, CDR1 is MNHNY and CDR2 SVGAGI (reference sequence). This CDR3 is built from 14 residues. V lost 5 bases, J lost 2 bases, and 5 bases stayed unmatched. DNA for the CDR3: TGTGCCAGCAGTGTACCGGGACAGCAAGAGACCCAGTACTTC. It translates to CASSVPGQQETQYF.

The gene calls are TRBV6-5 and TRBJ2-7; no clear D. Looked up from germline, CDR1 is MNHEY and CDR2 is SVGAGI. Trimming took off 2 bases at V and 2 bases at J, with 13 bases between the two ends. The CDR3 loop spans 15 amino acids. The CDR3 coding sequence is TGTGCCAGCAGTTACGGGTCTCCTCGGGCCTACGAGCAGTACTTC. Translating it yields CASSYGSPRAYEQYF.

The rearrangement links TRBV5-4 to TRBJ2-7; tentatively, D is TRBD2 (7 bases). V lost 3 bases to trimming and J lost 4 bases, with 14 bases between them. The CDR3 totals 14 residues. Germline CDR1 is SGHNT and CDR2 is YYREEE (reference sequence). CDR3: CASSSGGSTYEQYF. DNA of the CDR3: TGTGCCAGCAGCTCGGGGGGCTCAACGTACGAGCAGTACTTC.

V is TRBV5-1 and J is TRBJ2-5, with 8 bases that match TRBD2. V dropped 4 bases and J dropped 3; count of bases not matched to a gene: 8. Germline CDR1 and CDR2: SGHRS and YFSETQ. The CDR3 contains 15 residues. The CDR3 sequence: CASSPGTRGEETQYF. The CDR3 DNA follows: TGCGCCAGCAGCCCAGGGACTAGGGGAGAAGAGACCCAGTACTTC.

The genes are TRBV4-1 and TRBJ1-3; tentative D call: TRBD1 (5 bases). This CDR3 region has 17 residues. Deletions cut 5 bases from V and 4 bases from J, with 21 bases between. Per the germline V gene, CDR1 is MGHRA and CDR2 is YSYEKL. CDR3 amino acids: CASSEGQAGVGGNTIYF. CDR3 sequence (DNA): TGCGCCAGCAGCGAAGGCCAGGCGGGGGTAGGAGGAAACACCATATATTTT.

The chain combines TRBV5-1 with TRBJ1-2; 11 bases agree with TRBD1. V shed 0 bases, J shed 4 bases, and the junction held 8 bases outside the gene matches. The length of the CDR3 is 17 residues. Germline V gives CDR1 SGHRS, CDR2 YFSETQ. CDR3 sequence (DNA): TGCGCCAGCAGCTTGGAGGGACAGGGGGTATTTGGCTATGGCTACACCTTC. The encoded protein is CASSLEGQGVFGYGYTF.